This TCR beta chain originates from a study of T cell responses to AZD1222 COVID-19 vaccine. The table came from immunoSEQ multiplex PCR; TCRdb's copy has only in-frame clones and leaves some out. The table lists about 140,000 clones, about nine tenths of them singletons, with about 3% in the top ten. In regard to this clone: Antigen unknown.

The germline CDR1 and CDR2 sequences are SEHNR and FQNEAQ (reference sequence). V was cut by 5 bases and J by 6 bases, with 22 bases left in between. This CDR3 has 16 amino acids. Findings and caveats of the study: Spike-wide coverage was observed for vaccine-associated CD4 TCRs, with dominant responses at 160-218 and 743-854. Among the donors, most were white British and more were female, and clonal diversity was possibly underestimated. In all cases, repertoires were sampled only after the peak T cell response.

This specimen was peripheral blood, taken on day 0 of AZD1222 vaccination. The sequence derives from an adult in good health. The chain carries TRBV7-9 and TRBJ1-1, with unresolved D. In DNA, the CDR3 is TGTGCCAGCAGCCAAATAACAGCTCTGGGGAGCCCTGAAGCTTTCTTT. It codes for CASSQITALGSPEAFF.